This TCR beta chain is drawn from a study of cytomegalovirus exposure and HLA in healthy donors. It was with 60 Vbeta and 13 Jbeta primers that the PCR ran. The data were produced by immunoSEQ multiplex PCR, yet TCRdb's version contains in-frame clones alone and is incomplete. The sample comprises under 170,000 clones, about four fifths of which are singletons, and approximately 6% rests with the top ten. J gave up 8 bases and V 5 bases, and 13 bases lay outside the gene matches. CDR1 is MNHEY, CDR2 SMNVEV, per germline (reference sequence). This CDR3 has 15 residues. The material sequenced was PBMCs. The chain combines TRBV27 with TRBJ1-1, with 8 bases lining up with TRBD1. The sequence was obtained from a man in his fifties in good health and CMV-seropositive. CDR3 region: CASSKLRTGYYEAFF. CDR3 bases: TGTGCCAGCAGTAAACTACGGACAGGGTATTACGAAGCTTTCTTT.